What follows are 18 T cell receptor beta chains derived from one specimen sequenced in a study of T cells in Graves' hyperthyroidism and ophthalmopathy (dated by TCRdb to between 2019 and 2020). The protocol used for the library was multiplex PCR. This sample was sequenced with an Illumina HiSeq 2000. Amplification of TCR beta CDR3 regions was carried out from RNA transcripts. The TCR CDR3 was subjected to a first round of RT-PCR using the HTBI primer set and the Qiagen OneStep RT-PCR kit. TCRdb reprocessing: public reads trimmed at Q25 with fastp, clones called with MiXCR, in-frame beta chains kept. Rows are unified per CDR3 protein, each entry keeping the most common DNA and genes. The sample table shows under 750,000 distinct CDR3 sequences, and around 20% are seen once. 16% of the sample is taken by the ten largest. Sequencing was carried out using blood. The source is a woman in her fifties or sixties with Graves' hyperthyroidism that later progressed to Graves' ophthalmopathy.

The rearrangement links TRBV7-2 to TRBJ1-6; D is undetermined. V dropped 1 base and J dropped 2 bases, with 18 bases sitting between them. The CDR3 is 19 residues long. Germline CDR1 SGHTA, CDR2 FQGNSA. The CDR3 is CASSLVKGGGWTYNSPLHF. The CDR3 DNA is TGTGCCAGCAGCTTAGTAAAGGGCGGAGGGTGGACCTATAATTCACCCCTCCACTTT.

The chain recombines TRBV6-5 with TRBJ1-1; 9 nucleotides line up with TRBD1. The CDR3 runs to 15 residues. The V segment lost 0 bases and the J segment 4 bases; nucleotides outside the gene matches: 3. CDR1 is MNHEY, CDR2 SVGAGI, per germline. CDR3 DNA sequence: TGTGCCAGCAGTTACTCGGACAGGGGAGGCACTGAAGCTTTCTTT. Its translation is CASSYSDRGGTEAFF.

Ten or more counts support this clonotype. The CDR3 bases are TGCAGCGTTGAGGTGGCGGGGGGAGGCGAGCAGTTCTTC. The encoded protein is CSVEVAGGGEQFF. The genes are TRBV29-1 and TRBJ2-1; 8 bases agree with TRBD2. The CDR3 length is 13 residues. V trimming: 3 bases; J trimming: 10 bases; junction bases outside the gene matches: 8. The germline gives CDR1 SQVTM, CDR2 ANQGSEA.

In its sample, this clonotype was seen a few times. The rearrangement links TRBV20-1 to TRBJ2-5, with D uncertain. Germline-derived CDR1 and CDR2 are DFQATT and SNEGSKA (reference sequence). The CDR3 extends over 14 amino acids. V lost 1 base and J lost 3, with 12 bases in between. CDR3 in DNA: TGCAGTGCTAGAGTGGCGGCGGAGAAAGAGACCCAGTACTTC. Its translation: CSARVAAEKETQYF.

This clonotype was recorded many times. This rearrangement joins TRBV2 to TRBJ1-2; 7 bases line up with TRBD1. J gave up 2 bases and V 6 bases, and 6 bases lay outside the gene matches. CDR1 and CDR2 from the germline V gene are SNHLY and FYNNEI. The CDR3 is 14 residues long. In DNA, the CDR3 is TGTGCCAGCAGGTCAGGGGGACTAAACTATGGCTACACCTTC. It yields the protein CASRSGGLNYGYTF.

This clonotype occurred a few times. The rearrangement uses TRBV2 and TRBJ2-1, with 7 bases matching TRBD2. Trimming at V came to 3 bases and at J to 6 bases, leaving 5 bases not matched to a gene. The CDR3 totals 14 residues. Germline CDR1 is SNHLY and CDR2 is FYNNEI. The CDR3 region is CASSETSSANEQFF. CDR3 DNA: TGTGCCAGCAGTGAGACTAGCTCGGCCAATGAGCAGTTCTTC.

V is TRBV6-1 and J is TRBJ2-1, with TRBD1 as a possible D gene (5 bases). The CDR3 length is 13 residues. CDR1 is MNHNS and CDR2 is SASEGT in the germline V gene. Trimming took off 8 bases at V and 5 bases at J, with 13 bases between the two ends. As DNA, the CDR3 is TGTGCCAGCTCCGACAGAACCGACAATGAGCAGTTCTTC. Its translation is CASSDRTDNEQFF.

At least ten counts were recorded for this clonotype. The chain recombines TRBV20-1 with TRBJ2-1; 10 positions match TRBD2. This CDR3 has 16 residues. Per germline, CDR1 DFQATT and CDR2 SNEGSKA (reference sequence). The J segment lost 6 bases and the V segment lost 0 bases, leaving 8 bases of the junction unmatched. The CDR3 region has the DNA TGCAGTGCTAGAGATCCGGGAAGCGGGGGGGCCAATGAGCAGTTCTTC. Its translation: CSARDPGSGGANEQFF.

The chain joins TRBV20-1 to TRBJ2-2, with D possibly being TRBD1 (6 bases). The germline V and J ends were trimmed by 0 bases and 0 bases, with 8 bases remaining between them. Germline V gene data show CDR1 as DFQATT and CDR2 as SNEGSKA (reference sequence). The CDR3 sequence is 15 residues long. CDR3 coding DNA: TGCAGTGCTAGAGATCGGACAGCGAACACCGGGGAGCTGTTTTTT. This codes for CSARDRTANTGELFF.

This clonotype was counted ten times or more. V gene TRBV20-1 combines with J gene TRBJ2-7; 7 nucleotides align to TRBD2. Germline V lookup: CDR1 DFQATT, CDR2 SNEGSKA (reference sequence). V gave up 6 bases and J gave up 0 bases; unmatched junction bases: 11. This CDR3 contains 15 residues. As DNA, the CDR3 is TGCAGTGCCAGAAGAAGCGGGGCTGTCTCCTACGAGCAGTACTTC. This sequence encodes CSARRSGAVSYEQYF.

This clonotype occurred a few times. The genes are TRBV19 and TRBJ2-2; the D gene is possibly TRBD2 (5 bases). The CDR3 has 15 amino acids. Per the germline V gene, CDR1 is LNHDA and CDR2 is SQIVND (reference sequence). V gave up 8 bases and J gave up 1 base, with 14 bases separating them. The CDR3 sequence is CASPRLSRNTGELFF. DNA of the CDR3: TGTGCCAGTCCTCGACTATCTCGGAACACCGGGGAGCTGTTTTTT.

In its sample, this clonotype was seen many times. The rearrangement uses TRBV18 and TRBJ2-3; D may correspond to TRBD1 or TRBD2 (5 bases each). CDR1 is KGHSH, CDR2 LQKENI, per germline. This CDR3 has 13 residues. Trimming cost V 0 bases and J 5 bases, with 6 bases left between them. The DNA of the CDR3 is TGTGCCAGCTCACCACCGAGGGGAGATACGCAGTATTTT. Encoded protein: CASSPPRGDTQYF.

The chain carries TRBV27 and TRBJ1-4; 8 bases line up with TRBD1. The CDR3 is 14 amino acids. Trimming took 3 bases from V and 13 from J; bases not matched to a gene: 10. CDR1 is MNHEY, CDR2 SMNVEV, per germline (reference sequence). CDR3 sequence reads: CASSFGQGEGRLFF. The CDR3 bases are TGTGCCAGCAGTTTCGGACAGGGTGAGGGTAGACTGTTTTTT.

The CDR3 nucleotides read TGTGCCAGTAGGACAGCCCTCTCTGGGGCCAACGTCCTGACTTTC. Its translation is CASRTALSGANVLTF. The rearrangement links TRBV28 to TRBJ2-6; TRBD1 is a possible D gene (6 bases). The CDR3 runs 15 residues. The germline CDR1 and CDR2 sequences are MDHEN and SYDVKM. V gave up 9 bases and J gave up 0 bases, with 12 bases separating them.

J is TRBJ2-3 and V is TRBV19; 9 bases agree with TRBD2. The junction had 5 bases not matched to a gene; V was cut back by 7 bases and J by 0 bases. In germline, CDR1 is LNHDA, CDR2 SQIVND (reference sequence). CDR3 length equals 15 residues. CDR3 bases: TGTGCCAGTACCATTAGCGGGGGAAGCACAGATACGCAGTATTTT. It codes for CASTISGGSTDTQYF.

The table lists this clonotype with a few counts. The chain is built from TRBV29-1 and TRBJ1-4; D gene uncertain. Germline lookup yields CDR1 SQVTM and CDR2 ANQGSEA. The CDR3 has 18 residues. V lost 1 base and J 0 bases, leaving 18 bases between the germline ends. The CDR3 region is CSVEVEEPRETTNEKLFF. CDR3 in DNA: TGCAGCGTTGAAGTCGAGGAACCGCGGGAGACAACTAATGAAAAACTGTTTTTT.

The chain joins TRBV7-6 to TRBJ2-3, with 8 bases aligning to TRBD1. CDR1 and CDR2 (germline): SGHVS, FNYEAQ. The CDR3 has 14 residues. V was pared by 1 base and J by 8 bases, with 5 bases of the junction left unmatched. The CDR3 DNA is TGTGCCAGCAGCTTAGGGACAGGGCTCGGTACGCAGTATTTT. This sequence encodes CASSLGTGLGTQYF. The whole variable domain, filled in from reference TRBV7-6 and TRBJ2-3, reads GAGVSQSPRYKVTKRGQDVALRCDPISGHVSLYWYRQALGQGPEFLTYFNYEAQQDKSGLPNDRFSAERPEGSISTLTIQRTEQRDSAMYRCASSLGTGLGTQYFGPGTRLTVL.

V is TRBV10-3 and J is TRBJ1-2; 12 bases are shared with TRBD1. J was trimmed by 8 bases and V by 7 bases; bases with no gene match: 8. The CDR3 is 14 amino acids. Germline CDR1 ENHRY, CDR2 SYGVKD. CDR3 sequence reads: CAINDGDRGQGYTF. CDR3 nucleotide sequence: TGTGCCATCAACGATGGGGACAGGGGGCAAGGCTACACCTTC.